This TCR beta chain was profiled in a study of cytomegalovirus exposure and HLA in healthy donors. This CDR3 contains 17 residues. Germline trimming cut 1 base from V and 2 bases from J; bases unmatched to any gene: 10. The V gene's germline CDR1 is LNHDA and CDR2 SQIVND (reference sequence). Repertoires were generated with immunoSEQ multiplex PCR, while TCRdb's copy carries only in-frame clones and drops some. The data hold some 270,000 clones, with around 86% observed a single time. General observations from the study: Accounts indicate the classifier identified cytomegalovirus status with strong specificity and sensitivity.

Concerning this clone itself: Its target is not known.

The chain is built from TRBV19 and TRBJ2-7, with 8 bases matching TRBD2. This clonotype originated in a woman aged 18-29 years in good health and CMV-seronegative. The sample taken for sequencing was PBMCs. The DNA of the CDR3 is TGTGCCAGTAGTATAGCTTTGGCGGGAGGAATACCCTACGAGCAGTACTTC. Protein product: CASSIALAGGIPYEQYF.